One and the same sample provided the 6 T cell receptor beta chains below, sequenced in a study of neoadjuvant nivolumab and ipilimumab in lung cancer. The table came from immunoSEQ multiplex PCR; TCRdb's copy has only in-frame clones and leaves some out. This table holds some 38,000 clones, 85% to 90% found once. This sample comprised peripheral blood, obtained before neoadjuvant nivolumab, alone or with ipilimumab. The source is an adult with non-small cell lung cancer.

The chain recombines TRBV7-9 with TRBJ2-7; D gene uncertain. Trimming took off 5 bases at V and 6 bases at J, with 14 bases between the two ends. The length of the CDR3 is 13 residues. The germline V gene has CDR1 SEHNR and CDR2 FQNEAQ (reference sequence). The CDR3 is CASSQTTLAEQYF. The CDR3 DNA reads as TGTGCCAGCAGCCAGACGACCCTGGCCGAGCAGTACTTC.

This sequence joins TRBV6-5 and TRBJ2-1, with 13 bases lining up with TRBD2. The CDR3 totals 15 residues. The germline V gene encodes CDR1 MNHEY and CDR2 SVGAGI. V lost 7 bases, J lost 8 bases, and 8 bases stayed unmatched. CDR3 loop: CASTGGTSGIHEQFF. DNA for the CDR3: TGTGCCAGCACCGGGGGGACTAGCGGGATCCATGAGCAGTTCTTC.

J is TRBJ2-1 and V is TRBV30, with D tentatively TRBD1 (6 bases). Trimming pared 7 bases from V and 4 bases from J, leaving 11 bases between. The CDR3 loop spans 12 amino acids. Germline CDR1 is GTSNPN and CDR2 is SVGIG (reference sequence). The CDR3 reads CAYGQQYNEQFF. Here the CDR3 DNA reads TGTGCCTACGGACAGCAATACAATGAGCAGTTCTTC.

The chain has TRBV5-4 and TRBJ2-7; 7 bases map to TRBD1. The CDR3 runs 13 residues. Germline-derived CDR1 and CDR2 are SGHNT and YYREEE (reference sequence). The ends lost 4 bases at V and 3 bases at J; junction bases unmatched: 4. CDR3 amino acids: CASSKTGDYEQYF. CDR3 sequence (DNA): TGTGCCAGCAGCAAAACAGGGGACTACGAGCAGTACTTC.

The chain couples TRBV5-4 to TRBJ2-6; unclear D gene. This CDR3 region has 16 residues. Germline lookup yields CDR1 SGHNT and CDR2 YYREEE (reference sequence). The V and J ends lost 3 bases and 0 bases respectively, with 10 bases between them. The CDR3 nucleotides are TGTGCCAGCAGCTATACGACCGGCTCTGGGGCCAACGTCCTGACTTTC. Translating it yields CASSYTTGSGANVLTF.

The chain links TRBV6-5 to TRBJ2-7; tentatively, D is TRBD2 (5 bases). The CDR3 totals 15 residues. V lost 0 bases, J lost 2 bases, and 11 bases lay in between. Germline lookup yields CDR1 MNHEY and CDR2 SVGAGI. Written as DNA, the CDR3 is TGTGCCAGCAGTTACTCGGCTCTCGGGGCCTACGAGCAGTACTTC. Amino acids: CASSYSALGAYEQYF.